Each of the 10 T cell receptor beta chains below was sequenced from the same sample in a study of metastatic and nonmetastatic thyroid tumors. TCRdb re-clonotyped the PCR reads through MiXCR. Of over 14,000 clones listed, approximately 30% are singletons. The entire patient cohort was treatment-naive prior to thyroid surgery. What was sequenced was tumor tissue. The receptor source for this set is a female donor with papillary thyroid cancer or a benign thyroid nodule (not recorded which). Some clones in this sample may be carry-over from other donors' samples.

Here the CDR3 reads CASSRGGRAEFF. CDR3 coding DNA: TGTGCCAGCTCCCGAGGCGGGAGGGCCGAGTTCTTC. The chain has TRBV7-9 and TRBJ2-1; TRBD2 agrees at 9 bases. CDR3 size: 12 residues. Trimming took 8 bases from V and 14 from J; bases not matched to a gene: 10. Germline CDR1 reads SEHNR; CDR2 reads FQNEAQ (reference sequence).

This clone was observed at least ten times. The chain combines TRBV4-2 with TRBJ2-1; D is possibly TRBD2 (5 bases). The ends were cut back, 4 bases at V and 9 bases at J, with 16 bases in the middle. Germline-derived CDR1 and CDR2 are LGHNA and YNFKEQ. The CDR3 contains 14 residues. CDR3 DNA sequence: TGTGCCAGCAGCCTTAACTTACTAGTCAGTGAGCAGTTCTTC. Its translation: CASSLNLLVSEQFF.

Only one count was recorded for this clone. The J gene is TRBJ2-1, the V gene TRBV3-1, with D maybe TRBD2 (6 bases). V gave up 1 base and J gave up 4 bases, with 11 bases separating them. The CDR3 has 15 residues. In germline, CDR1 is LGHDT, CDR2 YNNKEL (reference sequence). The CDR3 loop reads CASSQARGTYNEQFF. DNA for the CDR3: TGTGCCAGCAGCCAAGCTCGCGGGACTTACAATGAGCAGTTCTTC.

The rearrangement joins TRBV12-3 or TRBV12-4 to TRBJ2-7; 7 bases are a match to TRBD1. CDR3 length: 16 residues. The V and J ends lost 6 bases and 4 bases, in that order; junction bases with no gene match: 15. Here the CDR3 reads CASSPGARQGSYEQYF. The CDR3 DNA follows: TGTGCCAGCAGCCCCGGCGCCCGACAGGGTTCTTACGAGCAGTACTTC.

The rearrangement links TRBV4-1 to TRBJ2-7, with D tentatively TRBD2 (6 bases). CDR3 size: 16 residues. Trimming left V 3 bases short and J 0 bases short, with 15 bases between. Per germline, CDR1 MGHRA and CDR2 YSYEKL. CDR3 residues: CASSQVAGSSSYEQYF. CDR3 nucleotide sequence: TGCGCCAGCAGCCAGGTGGCCGGGAGCAGCTCCTACGAGCAGTACTTC.

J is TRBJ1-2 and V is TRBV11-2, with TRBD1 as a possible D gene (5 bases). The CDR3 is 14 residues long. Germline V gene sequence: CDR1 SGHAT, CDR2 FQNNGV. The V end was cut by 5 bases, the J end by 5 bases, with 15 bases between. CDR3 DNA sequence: TGTGCCAGCAGCGCCGTCGACGGACATTATGGCTACACCTTC. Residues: CASSAVDGHYGYTF.

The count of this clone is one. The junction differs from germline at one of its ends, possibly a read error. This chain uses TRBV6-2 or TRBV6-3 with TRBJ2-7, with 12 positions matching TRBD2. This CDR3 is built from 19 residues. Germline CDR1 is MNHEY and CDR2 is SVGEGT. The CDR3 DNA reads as TGTGCCGGCAGTTACTCGACTAGCGGGAGTAGCCCCATCATAGGGGGGCAGTACTTC. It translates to CAGSYSTSGSSPIIGGQYF.

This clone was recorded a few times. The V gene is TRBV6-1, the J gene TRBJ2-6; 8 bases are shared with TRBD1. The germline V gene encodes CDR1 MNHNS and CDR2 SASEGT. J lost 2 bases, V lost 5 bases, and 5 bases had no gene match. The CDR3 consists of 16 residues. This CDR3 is CASSKDREAGANVLTF. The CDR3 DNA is TGTGCCAGCAGTAAGGACAGGGAGGCTGGGGCCAACGTCCTGACTTTC.

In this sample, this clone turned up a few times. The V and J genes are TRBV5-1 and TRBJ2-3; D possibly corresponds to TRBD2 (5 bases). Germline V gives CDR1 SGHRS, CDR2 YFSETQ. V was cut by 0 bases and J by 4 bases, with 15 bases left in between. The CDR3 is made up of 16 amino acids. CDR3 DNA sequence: TGCGCCAGCAGCTTGGAGCAGGCGACGCGGGCAGATACGCAGTATTTT. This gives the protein CASSLEQATRADTQYF.

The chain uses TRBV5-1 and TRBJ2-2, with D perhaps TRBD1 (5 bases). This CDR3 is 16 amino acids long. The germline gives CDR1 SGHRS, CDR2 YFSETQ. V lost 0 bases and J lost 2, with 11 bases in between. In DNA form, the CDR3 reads TGCGCCAGCAGCTTGGAGGGGCGGACCAACACCGGGGAGCTGTTTTTT. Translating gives CASSLEGRTNTGELFF.